Listed below are T cell receptor beta chains from one sample, sequenced in a study of early T cells in non-severe SARS-CoV-2 infection. TCRdb independently ran MiXCR on the 5' RACE reads; one entry per CDR3 protein. The sample yields about 50,000 distinct CDR3 sequences, about 9.3% seen once. The sequenced sample was whole blood. The receptor source for this set is an adult who was a healthcare worker with PCR-confirmed SARS-CoV-2 infection or an uninfected control (not recorded which). CDR3s include the opening cysteine and the closing phenylalanine or tryptophan. The order of the fields is D gene, V gene, J gene, clone size, CDR3 DNA, CDR3 protein. A D gene is named only where the DNA matches it firmly. Clone size is shown for a subset of rows, as once, few, many or a class of expanded clone.

>.|TRBV5-4|TRBJ2-5|many
TGTGCCAGCAGCTGGAGCGGAACACAAGAGACCCAGTACTTC
CASSWSGTQETQYF
>.|TRBV27|TRBJ2-3|.
TGTGCCAGCAGCCTTGGTGGGGGTTACACAGATACGCAGTATTTT
CASSLGGGYTDTQYF
>TRBD1|TRBV6-5|TRBJ1-1|many
TGTGCCAGCAGTGCGGGACAGATGAACACTGAAGCTTTCTTT
CASSAGQMNTEAFF
>TRBD1|TRBV12-3/TRBV12-4|TRBJ2-2|.
TGTGCCAGCAGTCTGGGACAGGGGGCGGTCGACACCGGGGAGCTGTTTTTT
CASSLGQGAVDTGELFF
>TRBD2|TRBV3-1|TRBJ2-3|few
TGTGCCAGCAGCCAATCGCCGGGACTAGCGGGAGCGACAGATACGCAGTATTTT
CASSQSPGLAGATDTQYF
>TRBD2|TRBV4-3|TRBJ2-7|few
TGCGCCAGCAGCCACAGGACTAGCGGGACTTACGAGCAGTACTTC
CASSHRTSGTYEQYF
>.|TRBV28|TRBJ2-7|many
TGTGCCAGCAGTTTCATGGACAGATCCTACGAGCAGTACTTC
CASSFMDRSYEQYF
>.|TRBV5-4|TRBJ1-1|many
TGTGCCAGCAGCTTGTACGGCGTGGACACTGAAGCTTTCTTT
CASSLYGVDTEAFF
>.|TRBV30|TRBJ2-3|few
TGTGCTTTGGACCCAGGGAACGCAGATACGCAGTATTTT
CALDPGNADTQYF
>TRBD1|TRBV20-1|TRBJ2-7|few
TGCAGTGCCACGGAAGGACAGACAGGGTCCTACGAGCAGTACTTC
CSATEGQTGSYEQYF
>TRBD1|TRBV28|TRBJ1-1|many
TGTGCCAGCAGTTCGACAGGGGGCCCAAGAATGAACACTGAAGCTTTCTTT
CASSSTGGPRMNTEAFF
>TRBD1|TRBV9|TRBJ2-7|medium-sized
TGTGCCAGCAGCGTATCCGTTACAGGGGACGAGCAGTACTTC
CASSVSVTGDEQYF
>TRBD1|TRBV4-3|TRBJ2-2|few
TGCGCCAGCAGCTACGACAGGGCCCTTACCGGGGAGCTGTTTTTT
CASSYDRALTGELFF
>TRBD1|TRBV11-2|TRBJ2-3|few
TGTGCCAGCAGCAAACACCAGGGGGCTCTTGGCACAGATACGCAGTATTTT
CASSKHQGALGTDTQYF
>.|TRBV19|TRBJ1-5|many
TGTGCCAGTAGCCCGACAAATAGCAATCAGCCCCAGCATTTT
CASSPTNSNQPQHF
>.|TRBV6-2/TRBV6-3|TRBJ2-5|.
TGTGCCAGCACCCACTCCCCGGGCAGTGCCCACTTC
CASTHSPGSAHF
>.|TRBV7-9|TRBJ1-1|many
TGTGCCAGCAGCTTCAAAGGGGGCACTGAAGCTTTCTTT
CASSFKGGTEAFF
>TRBD2|TRBV18|TRBJ2-7|few
TGTGCCAGCTCACCGCGAGGGACTAGCGGGGACGAGCAGTACTTC
CASSPRGTSGDEQYF
>TRBD1|TRBV29-1|TRBJ2-1|.
TGCAGCTCCGGACAGGACAATGAGCAGTTCTTC
CSSGQDNEQFF
>TRBD1|TRBV11-2|TRBJ1-6|many
TGTGCCAGCAGCTACAGGGGGGAGAATTCACCCCTCCACTTT
CASSYRGENSPLHF
>.|TRBV10-3|TRBJ2-5|.
TGTGCCATCAGTGAGTCGATGGGGGTTGAGACCCAGTACTTC
CAISESMGVETQYF
>.|TRBV12-3/TRBV12-4|TRBJ1-5|many
TGTGCCAGCAGTTCCCCCACCCCAGCCTCGTCGGGACTCCGGAATCAGCCCCAGCATTTT
CASSSPTPASSGLRNQPQHF
>TRBD2|TRBV3-1|TRBJ2-7|.
TGTGCCAGCAGCCAAGGCAGGGAGGGCGAGCAGTACTTC
CASSQGREGEQYF
>TRBD1|TRBV12-5|TRBJ1-1|many
TGTGCTAGTGGTTCGGCGGGGACAGAACGTATGAACACTGAAGCTTTCTTT
CASGSAGTERMNTEAFF
>.|TRBV6-5|TRBJ2-7|many
TGTGCCAGCACGAGAGGAAGCTCCTACGAGCAGTACTTC
CASTRGSSYEQYF
>.|TRBV24-1|TRBJ1-4|few
TGTGCCACCAGTGAAGGAGTAGGAAAACTGTTTTTT
CATSEGVGKLFF
>.|TRBV10-3|TRBJ2-3|many
TGTGCCATCAGCGGACACGAGAGCACAGATACGCAGTATTTT
CAISGHESTDTQYF
>.|TRBV29-1|TRBJ1-2|many
TGCAGCGTTGAGCGAGGGAACTATGGCTACACCTTC
CSVERGNYGYTF
>.|TRBV4-2|TRBJ2-7|many
TGTGCCAGCAGCCAGGCCACGGGCTCCTACGAGCAGTACTTC
CASSQATGSYEQYF
>.|TRBV7-8|TRBJ2-3|.
TGTGCCAGCAGCTTAGTCCGGCTAGTAACAGATACGCAGTATTTT
CASSLVRLVTDTQYF
>TRBD1|TRBV6-1|TRBJ2-3|.
TGTGCCAGCAGCGCAGCAATTTTCGACAGGGGGCCAGATACGCAGTATTTT
CASSAAIFDRGPDTQYF
>TRBD2|TRBV28|TRBJ2-5|many
TGTGCCAGCAGTTTAGGAACACGACTAGCGGAGCAAGAGACCCAGTACTTC
CASSLGTRLAEQETQYF
>.|TRBV7-9|TRBJ2-7|many
TGTGCCAGCAGCTTAATGGGAGAATCTTCCTACGAGCAGTACTTC
CASSLMGESSYEQYF
>.|TRBV11-2|TRBJ2-1|many
TGTGCCAGCAGCCCGCCGAGCGCGGGTCCCTACAATGAGCAGTTCTTC
CASSPPSAGPYNEQFF
>TRBD1|TRBV28|TRBJ2-7|.
TGTGCCAGCAAACACCGGGACAGGAGCATCGGGCAGTACTTC
CASKHRDRSIGQYF
>TRBD2|TRBV7-2|TRBJ2-3|.
TGTGCCAGCTCCATTTCGGGGGGAAAAGATACGCAGTATTTT
CASSISGGKDTQYF
>TRBD2|TRBV28|TRBJ2-1|.
TGTGCCAGCAGTACTAGCGGGAGAACCTACAATGAGCAGTTCTTC
CASSTSGRTYNEQFF
>.|TRBV20-1|TRBJ1-4|.
TGCAGTGCTAGACCGGGGAATGAAAAACTGTTTTTT
CSARPGNEKLFF
>.|TRBV24-1|TRBJ2-1|many
TGTGCCACCAGTGAGGCCGGGCTAGCGATCCATGAGCAGTTCTTC
CATSEAGLAIHEQFF
>TRBD2|TRBV24-1|TRBJ2-1|many
TGTGCCACCGGCGGGGGGGCGGGTGAGCAGTTCTTC
CATGGGAGEQFF
>.|TRBV4-2|TRBJ1-3|few
TGTGCCAGCAAGGGAAGCTTCTCTGGAAACACCATATATTTT
CASKGSFSGNTIYF
>.|TRBV12-3/TRBV12-4|TRBJ1-1|many
TGTGCCAGCAGTTTAGGGGGGCCTATGTTGGGCACTGAAGCTTTCTTT
CASSLGGPMLGTEAFF